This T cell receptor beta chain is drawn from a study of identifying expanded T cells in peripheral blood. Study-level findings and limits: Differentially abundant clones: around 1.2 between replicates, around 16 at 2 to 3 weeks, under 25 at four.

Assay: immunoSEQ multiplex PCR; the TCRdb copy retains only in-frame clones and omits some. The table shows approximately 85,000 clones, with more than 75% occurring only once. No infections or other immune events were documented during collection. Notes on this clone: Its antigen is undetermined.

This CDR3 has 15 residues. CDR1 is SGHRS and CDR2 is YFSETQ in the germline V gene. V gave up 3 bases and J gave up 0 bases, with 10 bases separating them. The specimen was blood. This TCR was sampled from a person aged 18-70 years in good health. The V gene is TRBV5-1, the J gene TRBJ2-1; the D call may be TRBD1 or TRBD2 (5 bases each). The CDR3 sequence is CASSSEGSSYNEQFF. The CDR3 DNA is TGCGCCAGCAGCTCCGAGGGGAGCTCCTACAATGAGCAGTTCTTC.